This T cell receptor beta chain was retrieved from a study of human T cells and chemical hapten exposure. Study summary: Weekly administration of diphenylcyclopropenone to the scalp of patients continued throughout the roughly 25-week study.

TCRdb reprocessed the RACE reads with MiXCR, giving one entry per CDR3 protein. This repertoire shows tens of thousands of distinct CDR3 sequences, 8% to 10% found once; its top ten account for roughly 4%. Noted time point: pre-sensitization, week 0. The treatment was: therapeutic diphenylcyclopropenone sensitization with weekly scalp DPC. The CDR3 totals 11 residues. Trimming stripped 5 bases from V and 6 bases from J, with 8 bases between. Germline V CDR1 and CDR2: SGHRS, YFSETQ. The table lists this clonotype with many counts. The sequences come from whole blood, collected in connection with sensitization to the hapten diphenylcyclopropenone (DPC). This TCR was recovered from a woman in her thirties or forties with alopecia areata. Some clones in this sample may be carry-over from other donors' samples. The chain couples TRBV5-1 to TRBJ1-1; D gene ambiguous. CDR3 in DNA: TGCGCCAGCAGGGTGGGAGCTGAAGCTTTCTTT. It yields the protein CASRVGAEAFF.